The clone carrying this T cell receptor beta chain was seen a few times. This CDR3 region has 12 residues. Germline V gene data show CDR1 as SQVTM and CDR2 as ANQGSEA. V trimming: 7 bases; J trimming: 9 bases; junction bases outside the gene matches: 8. The source of the sample is a study of identical twins. TCRdb processed the 5' RACE reads anew with MiXCR; each CDR3 protein has one entry. In the table there are about 220,000 distinct CDR3 sequences, 7.5% of which are singletons. These records were also assigned to another study, of yellow fever vaccine responses in identical twins.

This TCR was sampled from a woman aged 18-29 years in good health. Sequenced: memory (CD45RO+) T cells sorted from blood. The V and J genes are TRBV29-1 and TRBJ2-1, with 8 positions matching TRBD2. The CDR3 DNA is TGCAGCGCCGGCCCGGGGGGGGGTGAGCAGTTCTTC. Encoded protein: CSAGPGGGEQFF.